The 4 T cell receptor beta chains listed next were all sequenced from one sample in a study of blood T cells in healthy people across ages. A sample-barcoded 5' primer and a J-beta primer mix were used in a second PCR of roughly 7 to 12 cycles. A single record per CDR3 protein comes from TCRdb applying MiXCR to the 5' RACE reads. The data show 850,000 to 1,000,000 distinct CDR3 sequences, with 51% seen just once and 20% to 25% held by the top ten. Source material: blood. The origin of the receptors is a woman aged 55-70 years in good health.

This clonotype was found a few times. This chain joins TRBV29-1 and TRBJ2-5; 11 nucleotides match TRBD2. The J call may not be correct, given that the DNA end is closer to TRBJ2-1. The V gene's germline CDR1 is SQVTM and CDR2 ANQGSEA. The CDR3 has 16 residues. The CDR3 here is CSTSGRGLRRQETQFF. DNA for the CDR3: TGCAGCACTAGCGGGAGAGGGTTGAGACGCCAAGAGACCCAGTTCTTC.

This rearrangement joins TRBV21-1 to TRBJ2-7; TRBD2, the D gene given by the table, was not confirmed from the DNA. TRBV21-1 is assigned pseudogene status. This CDR3 region has 15 residues. The CDR3 coding sequence is TGTGCCAGCAGCAAAGCAGAATCTAGCACGAGCGAGCAGTACTTC. It codes for CASSKAESSTSEQYF.

The J gene is TRBJ2-3, the V gene TRBV9; 7 positions agree with TRBD2. Germline values: CDR1 SGDLS, CDR2 YYNGEE. This CDR3 has 17 residues. The trim removed 3 bases at V and 1 base at J, leaving 11 bases unmatched. The chain's CDR3 is CASSAGRSGIGTDTQYF. The DNA of the CDR3 is TGTGCCAGCAGCGCTGGTAGGAGCGGGATAGGCACAGATACGCAGTATTTT.

This rearrangement joins TRBV6-1 to TRBJ1-1; a weak D match, TRBD1 (5 bases). The CDR3 runs 18 residues. V lost 5 bases to trimming and J lost 1 base, with 23 bases between them. Per germline, CDR1 MNHNS and CDR2 SASEGT. CDR3 bases: TGTGCCAGCAGTCTCGGCGGACCACAGTGGGGACCGAACACTGAAGCTTTCTTT. Amino acid sequence: CASSLGGPQWGPNTEAFF.